This passage covers 30 T cell receptor beta chains from one sample sequenced in a study of T cells in localized non-small cell lung cancer. Generated by immunoSEQ multiplex PCR, the TCRdb table keeps only in-frame clones and is missing some. The sample carries 2,000 to 2,500 clones, around 20% recorded once. The sequencing here drew on lung tumor tissue, taken before any cancer treatment. The receptors come from a man aged 35-75 years with stage I squamous cell lung carcinoma.

The genes are TRBV29-1 and TRBJ2-1; 10 bases map to TRBD2. V trimming: 5 bases; J trimming: 3 bases; junction bases outside the gene matches: 4. Germline assignment: CDR1 SQVTM and CDR2 ANQGSEA. The CDR3 has 14 amino acids. CDR3 sequence (DNA): TGCAGCGTTTCTGGGACTAGCGTCTACAATGAGCAGTTCTTC. Protein: CSVSGTSVYNEQFF.

This clone was seen more than once but under ten times. The chain links TRBV11-3 to TRBJ2-7; D unresolved. The CDR3 totals 15 residues. Deletions cut 0 bases from V and 0 bases from J, with 9 bases between. CDR1 and CDR2 from the germline V gene are SGHNT and YENEEA. DNA of the CDR3: TGTGCCAGCAGCTTAGAAAGTCAACGCTCCTACGAGCAGTACTTC. This translates into CASSLESQRSYEQYF. The full variable domain, rest sourced from reference TRBV11-3 and TRBJ2-7, is EAGVVQSPRYKIIEKKQPVAFWCNPISGHNTLYWYLQNLGQGPELLIRYENEEAVDDSQLPKDRFSAERLKGVDSTLKIQPAELGDSAVYLCASSLESQRSYEQYFGPGTRLTVT.

Judged by abundance, this clone is large (0.1 to 1%). The V and J genes are TRBV30 and TRBJ1-4, with D possibly TRBD1 on 6 matching bases. The CDR3 has 15 residues. Germline loops: CDR1 GTSNPN, CDR2 SVGIG (reference sequence). V gave up 2 bases and J gave up 3 bases, with 13 bases separating them. The CDR3 here is CAWSPLDSPNEKLFF. In DNA, the CDR3 is TGTGCCTGGAGTCCATTGGACAGCCCTAATGAAAAACTGTTTTTT.

This chain uses TRBV18 with TRBJ2-3; 11 bases are shared with TRBD2. CDR3 size: 15 residues. Germline CDR1 and CDR2: KGHSH and LQKENI. V shed 4 bases, J shed 0 bases, and the junction held 0 bases outside the gene matches. The CDR3 loop is CASSLAGGSTDTQYF. In nucleotides, the CDR3 is TGTGCCAGCTCACTAGCGGGAGGGAGCACAGATACGCAGTATTTT.

In its sample, this clone is large. V gene TRBV6-8 combines with J gene TRBJ1-2, with TRBD1 matching 9 bases. V lost 8 bases to trimming and J lost 4 bases; unmatched junction nucleotides: 5. Per germline, CDR1 MNHGY and CDR2 SAAAGT. The CDR3 is 13 residues long. The CDR3 nucleotides are TGTGCCAGCGGACAGGGGCCCTCCTATGGCTACACCTTC. Protein product: CASGQGPSYGYTF.

By share, this clone counts as medium-sized. This chain connects TRBV11-3 to TRBJ2-5, with D perhaps matching TRBD2 (6 bases). The germline gives CDR1 SGHNT, CDR2 YENEEA. Trimming left V 4 bases short and J 7 bases short, with 16 bases between. The CDR3 runs to 14 residues. CDR3 sequence: CASSYGLLEGTQYF. In nucleotides, the CDR3 is TGTGCCAGCAGCTACGGCCTATTGGAGGGGACCCAGTACTTC.

The table lists this clone with a few counts. The chain is built from TRBV10-3 and TRBJ1-1, with D hard to call. There are 14 residues in the CDR3. Trimming removed 2 bases from V and 5 bases from J, with 12 bases in between. CDR1 is ENHRY and CDR2 is SYGVKD in the germline V gene. Written as DNA, the CDR3 is TGTGCCATCAGTGAGAGGTACGGGGAAACTGAAGCTTTCTTT. The encoded protein is CAISERYGETEAFF.

J is TRBJ1-5 and V is TRBV6-8; D might be TRBD1 (5 bases). This CDR3 is 14 amino acids long. CDR1 MNHGY and CDR2 SAAAGT come from the germline V gene. With 6 bases removed from V and 4 bases from J, the gap between germline ends came to 13 bases. The CDR3 DNA sequence: TGTGCCAGCAGGGGGAGGGGAGGGAATCAGCCCCAGCATTTT. Translating gives CASRGRGGNQPQHF.

In this sample, this clone turned up once. The chain links TRBV18 to TRBJ2-3, with 9 bases matching TRBD1. The CDR3 totals 15 residues. Germline V CDR1 and CDR2: KGHSH, LQKENI. V lost 4 bases, J lost 2 bases, and 4 bases stayed unmatched. The CDR3 protein is CASSLGTGYTDTQYF. Here the CDR3 DNA reads TGTGCCAGCTCACTGGGGACAGGGTACACAGATACGCAGTATTTT.

The chain is built from TRBV11-3 and TRBJ2-1; unclear D gene. V was shortened by 5 bases and J by 4 bases, with 12 bases between the two germline ends. CDR1 SGHNT and CDR2 YENEEA come from the germline V gene. There are 14 residues in the CDR3. CDR3 sequence reads: CASSQVGPYNEQFF. CDR3 coding DNA: TGTGCCAGCAGCCAAGTTGGGCCATACAATGAGCAGTTCTTC.

The chain employs TRBV12-1 and TRBJ2-3; the D segment call TRBD1 is taken from the table without a DNA check. TRBV12-1 is recorded as a pseudogene. The CDR3 length is 13 residues. The CDR3 coding sequence is TGTGCCAGCCGGACAGCCAGCACAGATACGCAGTATTTT. As protein: CASRTASTDTQYF.

J is TRBJ2-7 and V is TRBV28; no definite D call. Germline assignment: CDR1 MDHEN and CDR2 SYDVKM. V was cut by 2 bases and J by 8 bases, with 10 bases left in between. This CDR3 spans 12 amino acids. CDR3 amino acids: CASSLSRRKQYF. The CDR3 DNA follows: TGTGCCAGCAGTTTAAGTCGCCGAAAGCAGTACTTC.

Only a few counts were recorded for this clone. The chain uses TRBV19 and TRBJ2-5, with TRBD2 matching 7 bases. CDR3 size: 14 residues. V shed 5 bases, J shed 4 bases, and the junction held 7 bases outside the gene matches. CDR1 and CDR2 (germline): LNHDA, SQIVND (reference sequence). CDR3 DNA: TGTGCCAGTAGTTCTAGCGGTTGGGGAGAGACCCAGTACTTC. This codes for CASSSSGWGETQYF. The whole variable domain, filled in from reference TRBV19 and TRBJ2-5, reads DGGITQSPKYLFRKEGQNVTLSCEQNLNHDAMYWYRQDPGQGLRLIYYSQIVNDFQKGDIAEGYSVSREKKESFPLTVTSAQKNPTAFYLCASSSSGWGETQYFGPGTRLLVL.

Judged by abundance, this clone is medium-sized. This chain links TRBV11-3 with TRBJ2-7; 10 nucleotides align to TRBD1. The V gene end was trimmed by 5 bases and the J gene end by 1 base; junction bases not matched to a gene: 5. Germline CDR1 is SGHNT and CDR2 is YENEEA. CDR3 length: 15 residues. In nucleotides, the CDR3 is TGTGCCAGCAGCCAACGGGACAGGGGATCCTACGAGCAGTACTTC. Amino acids: CASSQRDRGSYEQYF.

The V gene is TRBV19, the J gene TRBJ2-1; D perhaps matches TRBD1 (5 bases). Trimming shortened V by 3 bases and J by 6 bases, and 12 bases separated the two germline ends. CDR3 length equals 14 residues. Germline V gene sequence: CDR1 LNHDA, CDR2 SQIVND (reference sequence). In DNA, the CDR3 is TGTGCCAGTAGTATGACAGAGTTGGGCAATGAGCAGTTCTTC. It yields the protein CASSMTELGNEQFF.

The V and J genes are TRBV6-8 and TRBJ2-3, with TRBD2 as a possible D gene (6 bases). The germline V gene has CDR1 MNHGY and CDR2 SAAAGT. V dropped 0 bases and J dropped 5 bases, with 24 bases sitting between them. This CDR3 has 19 amino acids. The CDR3 protein is CASSYSIRLAATRGDTQYF. CDR3 DNA: TGTGCCAGCAGTTACTCCATTAGGTTAGCGGCCACTCGGGGAGATACGCAGTATTTT.

The sample holds a few counts of this clone. The chain links TRBV9 to TRBJ2-3, with unresolved D. CDR1 and CDR2 (germline): SGDLS, YYNGEE. This CDR3 contains 14 residues. Trimming took 10 bases from V and 0 from J, leaving 15 bases between them. The CDR3 region is CAGQSAPSTDTQYF. The CDR3 DNA reads as TGTGCCGGCCAGTCGGCGCCTAGCACAGATACGCAGTATTTT.

This clone is judged large (0.1 to 1%). The chain joins TRBV6-8 to TRBJ2-5; D is perhaps TRBD2 (5 bases). Germline assignment: CDR1 MNHGY and CDR2 SAAAGT. The V gene lost 2 bases and the J gene lost 5 bases, with 6 bases spanning the gap. The CDR3 sequence is 12 residues long. This chain's CDR3 is CASSYPGETQYF. CDR3 nucleotide sequence: TGTGCCAGCAGTTACCCGGGGGAGACCCAGTACTTC.

This clone was seen a handful of times. The rearrangement uses TRBV11-3 and TRBJ2-1, with 7 bases fitting TRBD2. The CDR3 covers 16 residues. CDR1 is SGHNT, CDR2 YENEEA, per germline. Trimming took 2 bases from V and 5 from J; bases not matched to a gene: 9. The CDR3 sequence: CASSLSRGVVNNEQFF. CDR3 bases: TGTGCCAGCAGCTTAAGTCGGGGGGTGGTAAACAATGAGCAGTTCTTC.

V and J are TRBV28 and TRBJ2-7, with 7 bases aligning to TRBD1. The CDR3 covers 15 residues. With 5 bases clipped from V and 2 bases from J, the junction kept 9 bases outside the gene matches. Germline assignment: CDR1 MDHEN and CDR2 SYDVKM. CDR3 residues: CASSQLGQVTYEQYF. The DNA for the CDR3 is TGTGCCAGCAGTCAACTCGGACAGGTTACCTACGAGCAGTACTTC.

This clone has only a few counts. The chain recombines TRBV11-3 with TRBJ2-5; 14 bases align to TRBD2. Trimming at V came to 5 bases and at J to 13 bases, leaving 18 bases not matched to a gene. Germline V lookup: CDR1 SGHNT, CDR2 YENEEA. The length of the CDR3 is 17 residues. The CDR3 bases are TGTGCCAGCAGCACCGACCTGAGACTAGCGGGAGGGTTGATCTGGTACTTC. Translation: CASSTDLRLAGGLIWYF.

The chain combines TRBV11-3 with TRBJ2-3, with D perhaps TRBD1 (7 bases). V lost 5 bases and J 1 base, leaving 16 bases between the germline ends. CDR3 length: 16 residues. Germline V gene sequence: CDR1 SGHNT, CDR2 YENEEA. The CDR3 nucleotides read TGTGCCAGCAGCGGGAACAGGGGAGGTGGCACAGATACGCAGTATTTT. It yields the protein CASSGNRGGGTDTQYF.

This clone is classed as large. This chain uses TRBV28 with TRBJ2-1; D assignment may be TRBD1 or TRBD2 (5 bases each). CDR3 length equals 13 residues. CDR1 and CDR2 (germline): MDHEN, SYDVKM. The germline V and J ends were trimmed by 3 bases and 9 bases, with 12 bases remaining between them. DNA of the CDR3: TGTGCCAGCAGTTTCGAGGGACGGAGTGAGCAGTTCTTC. Amino acid sequence: CASSFEGRSEQFF.

The rearrangement joins TRBV19 to TRBJ1-1; TRBD1 is a possible D gene (5 bases). This CDR3 contains 11 residues. V was pared by 8 bases and J by 6 bases, with 10 bases between. The germline V gene has CDR1 LNHDA and CDR2 SQIVND (reference sequence). The CDR3 DNA follows: TGTGCCAGTCGGGGGTTACCTGAAGCTTTCTTT. Protein product: CASRGLPEAFF.

Within the sample, this clone is large. The J gene is TRBJ1-2, the V gene TRBV12-5; 10 positions agree with TRBD1. This CDR3 has 13 amino acids. CDR1 is LGHNT and CDR2 is FRNRAP in the germline V gene. The CDR3 bases are TGTGCCAGCAATGGACAGGGGGACTATGGCTACACCTTC. Protein product: CASNGQGDYGYTF.

The table lists this clone with a few counts. The rearrangement joins TRBV6-8 to TRBJ2-7; D is ambiguous. V shed 8 bases and J shed 1 base, with 9 bases lying between them. Germline V lookup: CDR1 MNHGY, CDR2 SAAAGT. This CDR3 is 12 amino acids long. The CDR3 reads CASFGSSYEQYF. For the CDR3, the DNA is TGTGCCAGCTTTGGGTCTTCCTACGAGCAGTACTTC.

This clone appeared a few times. The chain carries TRBV7-2 and TRBJ1-2; D is undetermined. Germline assignment: CDR1 SGHTA and CDR2 FQGNSA. Trimming took 5 bases from V and 7 from J, leaving 14 bases between them. This CDR3 is built from 13 residues. CDR3: CASSRGLLVGYTF. In DNA, the CDR3 is TGTGCCAGCAGCCGAGGACTCCTCGTTGGCTACACCTTC. The full variable domain, completed using reference TRBV7-2 and TRBJ1-2, is GAGVSQSPSNKVTEKGKDVELRCDPISGHTALYWYRQSLGQGLEFLIYFQGNSAPDKSGLPSDRFSAERTGGSVSTLTIQRTQQEDSAVYLCASSRGLLVGYTFGSGTRLTVV.

V gene TRBV6-8 combines with J gene TRBJ2-7; weak D call: TRBD2 (5 bases). The V gene's germline CDR1 is MNHGY and CDR2 SAAAGT. V lost 6 bases and J 5 bases, leaving 20 bases between the germline ends. The CDR3 runs to 15 residues. CDR3 protein: CASSVTGSPLDEQYF. CDR3 in DNA: TGTGCCAGCAGCGTGACGGGATCCCCCTTGGACGAGCAGTACTTC.

By sample fraction, this clone is medium-sized. The chain combines TRBV9 with TRBJ2-7; a weak D match, TRBD2 (6 bases). The CDR3 sequence is 13 residues long. Germline loops: CDR1 SGDLS, CDR2 YYNGEE. Trimming left V 4 bases short and J 7 bases short, with 15 bases between. In nucleotides, the CDR3 is TGTGCCAGCAGCTTACGGACTACTTCGGAGCAGTACTTC. Translated, it gives CASSLRTTSEQYF.

This clone is classed as medium-sized (0.01 to 0.1%). The rearrangement links TRBV11-3 to TRBJ2-7; weak D call: TRBD2 (5 bases). V lost 5 bases and J 0 bases, leaving 14 bases between the germline ends. Germline CDR1 SGHNT, CDR2 YENEEA. The CDR3 contains 15 residues. The CDR3 here is CASSQRGQTSYEQYF. Here the CDR3 DNA reads TGTGCCAGCAGCCAGCGCGGGCAGACCTCCTACGAGCAGTACTTC.